The 25 T cell receptor beta chains presented below share a single source sample, sequenced in a study of cytomegalovirus exposure and HLA in healthy donors. The primer mix had 60 Vbeta and 13 Jbeta primers. Sequencing used immunoSEQ multiplex PCR; TCRdb keeps in-frame clones, though not all of them. The sample holds some 200,000 clones; roughly 87% are singletons and the top ten take about 0.24%. Sequencing used PBMCs. Receptors were obtained from a girl under three years old in good health and CMV-seronegative.

The chain recombines TRBV6-6 with TRBJ2-4; D is perhaps TRBD2 (5 bases). Germline loops: CDR1 MNHNY, CDR2 SVGAGI (reference sequence). Deletions cut 5 bases from V and 8 bases from J, with 13 bases between. The CDR3 totals 13 residues. The CDR3 DNA is TGTGCCAGCAGTCAATTTACTAGGTACATTCAGTACTTC. Amino acid sequence: CASSQFTRYIQYF.

The chain recombines TRBV27 with TRBJ2-1; D gene uncertain. CDR1 and CDR2 (germline): MNHEY, SMNVEV (reference sequence). This CDR3 region has 10 residues. V shed 10 bases and J shed 6 bases, with 7 bases lying between them. The CDR3 DNA reads TGTGCCAAACTGTCCAATGAGCAGTTCTTC. It yields the protein CAKLSNEQFF.

The rearrangement uses TRBV10-3 and TRBJ1-2, with D possibly matching TRBD1 (5 bases). Germline CDR1 reads ENHRY; CDR2 reads SYGVKD. V lost 5 bases and J 2 bases, leaving 15 bases between the germline ends. This CDR3 is 15 amino acids long. The CDR3 loop is CAISLDSQLNYGYTF. The CDR3 DNA reads TGTGCCATCAGTTTAGACAGCCAACTCAACTATGGCTACACCTTC.

V and J are TRBV5-1 and TRBJ2-7; possible D gene TRBD1, 6 bases. Germline lookup yields CDR1 SGHRS and CDR2 YFSETQ. The CDR3 length is 15 residues. V lost 2 bases, J lost 5 bases, and 17 bases lay in between. The CDR3 sequence is CASSFDRPGRDEQYF. The CDR3 DNA sequence: TGCGCCAGCAGCTTCGACAGGCCGGGTCGGGACGAGCAGTACTTC.

A few counts support this clone. The chain employs TRBV30 and TRBJ1-1; TRBD1 might be the D (5 bases). The CDR3 length is 10 residues. V was pared by 7 bases and J by 6 bases, with 9 bases between. Germline CDR1 reads GTSNPN; CDR2 reads SVGIG (reference sequence). The CDR3 loop is CASQGSEAFF. The CDR3 coding sequence is TGTGCCTCTCAGGGCTCTGAAGCTTTCTTT.

The V call is TRBV12-5, the J call TRBJ2-5; TRBD1 might be the D (6 bases). V was shortened by 6 bases and J by 2 bases, with 13 bases between the two germline ends. Germline CDR1 and CDR2: LGHNT and FRNRAP. The CDR3 length is 14 residues. This CDR3 is CASGARQAQETQYF. In nucleotides, the CDR3 is TGTGCTAGTGGCGCGAGACAGGCGCAAGAGACCCAGTACTTC.

V is TRBV6-5 and J is TRBJ2-1, with TRBD2 as a possible D gene (5 bases). Germline lookup yields CDR1 MNHEY and CDR2 SVGAGI. V lost 2 bases to trimming and J lost 4 bases, with 15 bases between them. The CDR3 runs to 16 residues. The CDR3 nucleotides are TGTGCCAGCAGTTACCGGGGAAAGAACCTTTACAATGAGCAGTTCTTC. This translates into CASSYRGKNLYNEQFF.

This rearrangement joins TRBV5-4 to TRBJ1-1; possibly TRBD1 for D (5 bases). Germline V gives CDR1 SGHNT, CDR2 YYREEE (reference sequence). This CDR3 has 15 amino acids. V dropped 4 bases and J dropped 5 bases, with 18 bases sitting between them. This CDR3 is CASSPPGLTLTEAFF. The CDR3 coding sequence is TGTGCCAGCAGCCCGCCGGGACTGACGTTGACTGAAGCTTTCTTT. The complete variable domain, with remaining parts taken from reference TRBV5-4 and TRBJ1-1, reads ETGVTQSPTHLIKTRGQQVTLRCSSQSGHNTVSWYQQALGQGPQFIFQYYREEENGRGNFPPRFSGLQFPNYSSELNVNALELDDSALYLCASSPPGLTLTEAFFGQGTRLTVV.

The chain has TRBV19 and TRBJ2-6; 7 positions agree with TRBD1. The CDR3 has 17 residues. In germline, CDR1 is LNHDA, CDR2 SQIVND (reference sequence). Losses at the gene ends were 6 bases for V and 0 bases for J; bases not matched to a gene: 8. CDR3 in amino acids: CASRRDRFYSGANVLTF. The CDR3 DNA reads as TGTGCCAGTAGGAGGGACAGATTTTACTCTGGGGCCAACGTCCTGACTTTC.

In this sample, this clone turned up once. This rearrangement joins TRBV5-4 to TRBJ2-2; 11 bases match TRBD2. The CDR3 sequence is 17 residues long. Germline loops: CDR1 SGHNT, CDR2 YYREEE (reference sequence). Trimming took 0 bases from V and 6 from J; bases not matched to a gene: 7. The CDR3 nucleotides read TGTGCCAGCAGCTTGGCCCCTAGCGGGAGGACCGCCGGGGAGCTGTTTTTT. Translation: CASSLAPSGRTAGELFF.

This rearrangement joins TRBV10-2 to TRBJ1-5; possibly TRBD1 for D (6 bases). Germline V gene lookup returns CDR1 WSHSY and CDR2 SAAADI. V dropped 0 bases and J dropped 0 bases, with 6 bases sitting between them. The CDR3 is made up of 15 amino acids. The CDR3 DNA reads as TGCGCCAGCAGTGAGTCGGGACATAGCAATCAGCCCCAGCATTTT. Translated, it gives CASSESGHSNQPQHF.

The chain couples TRBV12-2 to TRBJ2-6; the table's TRBD1 call for D was not verified on the DNA. TRBV12-2 is deemed a pseudogene. The CDR3 contains 17 residues. The CDR3 DNA reads as TGTGCAAGTCGCCCGAGGGACAGGTCTTCTGGGGCCAACGTCCTGACTTTC. This codes for CASRPRDRSSGANVLTF.

The CDR3 DNA reads as TGTGCTAGTGGTCCCCACCAGCCCCAGGACAGGGGACGAGGGGCCTATGGCTACACCTTC. This sequence encodes CASGPHQPQDRGRGAYGYTF. The rearrangement links TRBV12-5 to TRBJ1-2; 9 nucleotides line up with TRBD1. The CDR3 is 20 amino acids. With 5 bases clipped from V and 4 bases from J, the junction kept 23 bases outside the gene matches. The V gene's germline CDR1 is LGHNT and CDR2 FRNRAP. Full variable domain (missing parts from reference TRBV12-5 and TRBJ1-2): DARVTQTPRHKVTEMGQEVTMRCQPILGHNTVFWYRQTMMQGLELLAYFRNRAPLDDSGMPKDRFSAEMPDATLATLKIQPSEPRDSAVYFCASGPHQPQDRGRGAYGYTFGSGTRLTVV.

The V gene is TRBV6-6, the J gene TRBJ2-5; tentatively, D is TRBD1 (5 bases). Between the trimmed V and J ends, which lost 5 bases and 5 bases, there was a span of 21 bases. Germline V lookup: CDR1 MNHNY, CDR2 SVGAGI (reference sequence). This CDR3 is 16 amino acids long. The CDR3 reads CASSPSRAGAGETQYF. CDR3 DNA: TGTGCCAGCAGTCCCAGCCGAGCTGGGGCAGGGGAGACCCAGTACTTC.

J is TRBJ2-4 and V is TRBV9; 9 bases are shared with TRBD2. After removal of 3 bases from V and 1 base from J, the junction contained 2 bases not matched to a gene. This CDR3 region has 15 residues. Germline lookup yields CDR1 SGDLS and CDR2 YYNGEE. The CDR3: CASSGSGSAKNIQYF. CDR3 nucleotide sequence: TGTGCCAGCAGCGGTAGCGGGAGTGCCAAAAACATTCAGTACTTC.

The CDR3 spells CASSVAGWESSGELFF. CDR3 DNA sequence: TGTGCCAGCAGCGTAGCAGGGTGGGAATCCTCCGGGGAGCTGTTTTTT. This sequence joins TRBV9 and TRBJ2-2, with D tentatively TRBD1 (5 bases). The germline gives CDR1 SGDLS, CDR2 YYNGEE. The CDR3 sequence is 16 residues long. V lost 0 bases and J lost 6, with 15 bases in between.

This clone was counted a few times. The chain uses TRBV19 and TRBJ2-1, with D maybe TRBD1 (6 bases). The CDR3 contains 15 residues. V was shortened by 1 base and J by 4 bases, with 11 bases between the two germline ends. Germline CDR1 LNHDA, CDR2 SQIVND (reference sequence). The CDR3 reads CASSIAPTGYNEQFF. The CDR3 DNA is TGTGCCAGTAGTATAGCGCCCACAGGGTACAATGAGCAGTTCTTC.

This chain links TRBV5-6 with TRBJ1-2, with no clear D. The germline V and J ends were trimmed by 0 bases and 1 base, with 7 bases remaining between them. The CDR3 consists of 14 residues. The germline gives CDR1 SGHDT, CDR2 YYEEEE. The CDR3: CASSLASSNYGYTF. In nucleotides, the CDR3 is TGTGCCAGCAGCTTGGCTTCCAGTAACTATGGCTACACCTTC.

V gene TRBV7-9 combines with J gene TRBJ2-3, with a tentative D call TRBD1 (5 bases). Between the trimmed V and J ends, which lost 3 bases and 1 base, there was a span of 8 bases. The CDR3 has 14 amino acids. Per germline, CDR1 SEHNR and CDR2 FQNEAQ (reference sequence). CDR3 amino acids: CASSFPGRTDTQYF. The CDR3 nucleotides read TGTGCCAGCAGCTTTCCAGGGCGCACAGATACGCAGTATTTT.

Points on this clone: Other DNA sequences in the sample encode the same CDR3. This chain joins TRBV6-1 and TRBJ2-7, with no clear D. The CDR3 runs 12 residues. Looked up from germline, CDR1 is MNHNS and CDR2 is SASEGT. V lost 3 bases, J lost 2 bases, and 5 bases lay in between. Written as DNA, the CDR3 is TGTGCCAGCAGTGAGTCGGCCTACGAGCAGTACTTC. Translated: CASSESAYEQYF.

The rearrangement links TRBV7-9 to TRBJ1-1; 8 nucleotides match TRBD1. The CDR3 has 15 amino acids. Trimming took 5 bases from V and 5 from J; bases not matched to a gene: 10. CDR1 and CDR2 (germline): SEHNR, FQNEAQ (reference sequence). CDR3 sequence (DNA): TGTGCCAGCAGCCCGGCGACAGGGGAAGGGACTGAAGCTTTCTTT. This codes for CASSPATGEGTEAFF.

As concerns this clone: Other DNA sequences in this specimen translate into the identical CDR3. The rearrangement uses TRBV7-2 and TRBJ2-7; no clear D. From germline, CDR1 is SGHTA and CDR2 FQGNSA. V was shortened by 0 bases and J by 1 base, with 4 bases between the two germline ends. The CDR3 contains 13 residues. DNA of the CDR3: TGTGCCAGCAGCTTAGCCCTATCCTACGAGCAGTACTTC. It is translated as CASSLALSYEQYF.

This clone occurred a few times. This chain joins TRBV27 and TRBJ1-6; TRBD1 agrees at 9 bases. Germline assignment: CDR1 MNHEY and CDR2 SMNVEV (reference sequence). CDR3 length: 15 residues. The trim removed 7 bases at V and 11 bases at J, leaving 12 bases unmatched. The chain's CDR3 is CASKPGTGLRTPLHF. In DNA form, the CDR3 reads TGTGCCAGCAAACCCGGGACAGGGCTTAGGACACCCCTCCACTTT.

This chain links TRBV7-6 with TRBJ2-1, with a tentative D call TRBD1 (6 bases). The germline V and J ends were trimmed by 4 bases and 5 bases, with 12 bases remaining between them. The CDR3 loop spans 14 amino acids. CDR1 SGHVS and CDR2 FNYEAQ come from the germline V gene. In DNA, the CDR3 is TGTGCCAGCAGCTCCCGGGACAAAAACAATGAGCAGTTCTTC. Residues: CASSSRDKNNEQFF.

This rearrangement joins TRBV10-1 to TRBJ1-2; TRBD1 is a possible D gene (5 bases). V dropped 5 bases and J dropped 3 bases, with 10 bases sitting between them. Per the germline V gene, CDR1 is WNHNN and CDR2 is SYGVQD (reference sequence). The CDR3 has 13 amino acids. The CDR3 loop reads CASSLGADYGYTF. The CDR3 DNA reads TGCGCCAGCAGTCTTGGGGCTGACTATGGCTACACCTTC.